Presented here are 18 T cell receptor beta chains from one specimen sequenced in a study of T cell responses to AZD1222 COVID-19 vaccine. Profiling relied on immunoSEQ multiplex PCR, and the TCRdb table lists in-frame clones only, not all of them. The sample carries just over 150,000 clones, around nine tenths recorded once. The material sequenced was peripheral blood, taken 28 days after the second AZD1222 dose. The origin of the receptors is an adult who received the AZD1222 COVID-19 vaccine.

This chain uses TRBV20-1 with TRBJ1-6, with TRBD1 identical over 7 bases. Germline trimming cut 3 bases from V and 7 bases from J; bases unmatched to any gene: 6. Germline assignment: CDR1 DFQATT and CDR2 SNEGSKA (reference sequence). The CDR3 extends over 14 amino acids. The CDR3 loop reads CSASLTGPNSPLHF. The CDR3 coding sequence is TGCAGTGCTAGTCTGACAGGGCCGAATTCACCCCTCCACTTT.

Notes on this clone: This specimen includes other DNA sequences encoding the same CDR3. The rearrangement links TRBV19 to TRBJ2-3; 7 bases match TRBD2. Looked up from germline, CDR1 is LNHDA and CDR2 is SQIVND (reference sequence). The CDR3 is made up of 15 amino acids. Trimming cost V 3 bases and J 2 bases; bases outside gene matches: 5. CDR3 in DNA: TGTGCCAGTAGTATCGGGCGGGGGATCACAGATACGCAGTATTTT. This sequence encodes CASSIGRGITDTQYF.

The J gene is TRBJ1-3, the V gene TRBV4-1; D is ambiguous. V was clipped by 0 bases and J by 0 bases, with 12 bases between them. The CDR3 has 17 amino acids. Per germline, CDR1 MGHRA and CDR2 YSYEKL. Here the CDR3 reads CASSQESDTFSGNTIYF. CDR3 sequence (DNA): TGCGCCAGCAGCCAAGAGTCCGATACTTTCTCTGGAAACACCATATATTTT.

V usage is TRBV6-4 and J usage is TRBJ1-1; tentative D call: TRBD1 (5 bases). The CDR3 extends over 13 amino acids. In germline, CDR1 is MRHNA, CDR2 SNTAGT. With 7 bases removed from V and 1 base from J, the gap between germline ends came to 10 bases. CDR3 DNA: TGTGCCAGCACGGCAGGGAGGAACACTGAAGCTTTCTTT. Protein sequence: CASTAGRNTEAFF.

This chain links TRBV3-1 (or the pseudogene TRBV3-2) with TRBJ2-1; 7 bases match TRBD2. The CDR3 has 16 amino acids. V gave up 1 base and J gave up 4 bases; unmatched junction bases: 7. Germline-derived CDR1 and CDR2 are LGHDT and YNNKEL (reference sequence). The CDR3 loop is CASSQAWGGAYNEQFF. The CDR3 coding sequence is TGTGCCAGCAGCCAAGCTTGGGGGGGAGCGTACAATGAGCAGTTCTTC.

This clone is a singleton in its sample. V and J are TRBV19 and TRBJ2-1, with TRBD2 matching over 13 bases. The V segment lost 8 bases and the J segment 8 bases; nucleotides outside the gene matches: 9. Per germline, CDR1 LNHDA and CDR2 SQIVND (reference sequence). The length of the CDR3 is 15 residues. The CDR3 spells CASSPTSGRVDEQFF. CDR3 DNA: TGTGCCAGTTCCCCTACTAGCGGGAGGGTCGATGAGCAGTTCTTC.

In DNA, the CDR3 is TGTGCCAGCTCACCTTCTACAGGGAAGGGTTATGAGACCCAGTACTTC. As protein: CASSPSTGKGYETQYF. The V call is TRBV18, the J call TRBJ2-5, with D possibly TRBD1 on 6 matching bases. Germline CDR1 is KGHSH and CDR2 is LQKENI. Trimming removed 3 bases from V and 5 bases from J, with 19 bases in between. This CDR3 region has 16 residues.

The rearrangement uses TRBV4-1 and TRBJ1-1; D unclear. The CDR3 runs to 13 residues. Germline V gives CDR1 MGHRA, CDR2 YSYEKL. The V end was cut by 5 bases, the J end by 2 bases, with 9 bases between. The DNA of the CDR3 is TGCGCCAGCAGCTATGCCGCAAACACTGAAGCTTTCTTT. Protein sequence: CASSYAANTEAFF.

V is TRBV7-9 and J is TRBJ2-1; TRBD2 might be the D (6 bases). This CDR3 is 14 amino acids long. Per the germline V gene, CDR1 is SEHNR and CDR2 is FQNEAQ (reference sequence). Trimming took off 5 bases at V and 10 bases at J, with 18 bases between the two ends. CDR3 coding DNA: TGTGCCAGCAGCGTCGGGGGACCCGGTGGGGAGCAGTTCTTC. This codes for CASSVGGPGGEQFF.

The V gene is TRBV7-9, the J gene TRBJ1-2, with 7 nucleotides matching TRBD1. This CDR3 region has 15 residues. Germline trimming cut 2 bases from V and 8 bases from J; bases unmatched to any gene: 11. Germline loops: CDR1 SEHNR, CDR2 FQNEAQ (reference sequence). The CDR3, as DNA: TGTGCCAGCAGCTTATTGACAGGGACTTCAGGAGGCTACACCTTC. Encoded protein: CASSLLTGTSGGYTF.

This clone came up once. Sequence at one end of the junction differs from germline and may be a read error. The CDR3 nucleotides are TGTGCCAGCAGCTTGGCGCGACTCTCCTCCGAGCAGTACTTC. Amino acids: CASSLARLSSEQYF. The chain recombines TRBV5-4 with TRBJ2-7, with D unclear. Germline V gene sequence: CDR1 SGHNT, CDR2 YYREEE (reference sequence). The CDR3 totals 14 residues. Full variable domain (remainder filled in from reference TRBV5-4 and TRBJ2-7): ETGVTQSPTHLIKTRGQQVTLRCSSQSGHNTVSWYQQALGQGPQFIFQYYREEENGRGNFPPRFSGLQFPNYSSELNVNALELDDSALYLCASSLARLSSEQYFGPGTRLTVT.

This clone has a single count. The chain uses TRBV14 and TRBJ2-3; D unresolved. The CDR3 has 15 amino acids. The V and J ends lost 2 bases and 2 bases respectively, with 11 bases between them. Per the germline V gene, CDR1 is SGHDN and CDR2 is FVKESK. CDR3 protein: CASSQSVWFTDTQYF. DNA of the CDR3: TGTGCCAGCAGCCAAAGTGTTTGGTTCACAGATACGCAGTATTTT. Full variable domain (remainder filled in from reference TRBV14 and TRBJ2-3): EAGVTQFPSHSVIEKGQTVTLRCDPISGHDNLYWYRRVMGKEIKFLLHFVKESKQDESGMPNNRFLAERTGGTYSTLKVQPAELEDSGVYFCASSQSVWFTDTQYFGPGTRLTVL.

The chain joins TRBV9 to TRBJ1-3, with D unclear. The CDR3 has 11 residues. Germline V CDR1 and CDR2: SGDLS, YYNGEE. Trimming left V 7 bases short and J 4 bases short, with 6 bases between. The chain's CDR3 is CASRSGNTIYF. CDR3 DNA: TGTGCCAGCCGTTCCGGAAACACCATATATTTT.

This chain links TRBV18 with TRBJ1-3; D perhaps matches TRBD1 (6 bases). Trimming took off 3 bases at V and 2 bases at J, with 17 bases between the two ends. CDR1 is KGHSH, CDR2 LQKENI, per germline. This CDR3 spans 17 amino acids. CDR3 bases: TGTGCCAGCTCACCCGTGAGACCTGAGGGGGCTGGAAACACCATATATTTT. It is translated as CASSPVRPEGAGNTIYF.

V is TRBV10-2 and J is TRBJ1-1, with TRBD1 matching 10 bases. CDR1 is WSHSY and CDR2 is SAAADI in the germline V gene. CDR3 size: 17 residues. After removal of 6 bases from V and 4 bases from J, the junction contained 14 bases not matched to a gene. The CDR3 region is CASRVPGQGVIGTEAFF. The CDR3 DNA is TGCGCCAGCAGGGTACCAGGACAGGGGGTAATCGGCACTGAAGCTTTCTTT.

This clone was found once. The V gene is TRBV11-1, the J gene TRBJ2-3, with 9 bases that match TRBD2. V was clipped by 2 bases and J by 4 bases; unmatched bases: 7. Germline CDR1 is SGHAT and CDR2 is FQDESV (reference sequence). The CDR3 extends over 16 amino acids. CDR3 residues: CASSLSGSGSADTQYF. The CDR3 DNA is TGTGCCAGCAGCTTAAGCGGTAGCGGGAGTGCAGATACGCAGTATTTT.

The gene calls are TRBV15 and TRBJ2-1; 12 bases map to TRBD2. J gave up 4 bases and V 0 bases, and 1 base lay outside the gene matches. The germline CDR1 and CDR2 sequences are LNHNV and YYDKDF (reference sequence). This CDR3 contains 16 residues. DNA of the CDR3: TGTGCCACCAGCAGAGACACTAGCGGGGGGTACAATGAGCAGTTCTTC. Protein product: CATSRDTSGGYNEQFF.

This sequence joins TRBV7-2 and TRBJ2-3; a possible D gene is TRBD2 (6 bases). V was clipped by 3 bases and J by 2 bases, with 15 bases between them. CDR1 is SGHTA, CDR2 FQGNSA, per germline. The CDR3 extends over 16 amino acids. The CDR3 sequence: CASSFSFGTYTDTQYF. CDR3 sequence (DNA): TGTGCCAGCAGCTTTTCCTTCGGGACTTACACAGATACGCAGTATTTT.